The 8 T cell receptor beta chains reported below all come from one sample, sequenced in a study of radiotherapy plus CTLA-4 blockade in lung cancer. Sequencing was performed with immunoSEQ multiplex PCR; in TCRdb, only in-frame clones are kept and a portion is missing. The sample lists around 53,000 clones, 65% to 90% occurring once. This specimen was peripheral blood, taken from a patient treated with radiotherapy plus ipilimumab. The receptor set was obtained from a human donor with non-small cell lung cancer that progressed on radiotherapy plus ipilimumab. Some clones in this sample may be carry-over from other donors' samples.

The V and J genes are TRBV18 and TRBJ1-5; possible D gene TRBD1, 6 bases. There are 14 residues in the CDR3. Germline V gene lookup returns CDR1 KGHSH and CDR2 LQKENI. Trimming took off 3 bases at V and 10 bases at J, with 16 bases between the two ends. The DNA of the CDR3 is TGTGCCAGCTCACCCCCGGGACACGATTCCCCCCAGCATTTT. Protein sequence: CASSPPGHDSPQHF.

This clone appeared a few times. The rearrangement links TRBV29-1 to TRBJ1-1; a possible D gene is TRBD1 (5 bases). This CDR3 is built from 12 residues. V was cut by 7 bases and J by 7 bases, with 16 bases left in between. Per germline, CDR1 SQVTM and CDR2 ANQGSEA. In DNA form, the CDR3 reads TGCAGCGCGCGGGACCCAATGCTTGAAGCTTTCTTT. This gives the protein CSARDPMLEAFF. The full variable domain, completed using reference TRBV29-1 and TRBJ1-1, is SAVISQKPSRDICQRGTSLTIQCQVDSQVTMMFWYRQQPGQSLTLIATANQGSEATYESGFVIDKFPISRPNLTFSTLTVSNMSPEDSSIYLCSARDPMLEAFFGQGTRLTVV.

This rearrangement joins TRBV6-1 to TRBJ2-1; 8 nucleotides align to TRBD2. Trimming took 4 bases from V and 0 from J; bases not matched to a gene: 11. This CDR3 is 18 amino acids long. Germline values: CDR1 MNHNS, CDR2 SASEGT. The CDR3 nucleotides read TGTGCCAGCAGTGTCCAGACGCGGGGGGCAATCTCCTACAATGAGCAGTTCTTC. Translated, it gives CASSVQTRGAISYNEQFF.

The chain carries TRBV7-8 and TRBJ1-6; the match to TRBD1 covers 7 bases. Trimming at V came to 5 bases and at J to 8 bases, leaving 9 bases not matched to a gene. CDR3 length: 15 amino acids. Germline V gene sequence: CDR1 SGHVS, CDR2 FQNEAQ. The CDR3 reads CASSPRDSSDSPLHF. The CDR3 DNA reads TGTGCCAGCAGCCCCCGGGACAGCTCTGATTCACCCCTCCACTTT.

The V and J genes are TRBV7-8 and TRBJ2-7, with D maybe TRBD2 (7 bases). Trimming shortened V by 1 base and J by 6 bases, and 10 bases separated the two germline ends. CDR3 length: 13 amino acids. In germline, CDR1 is SGHVS, CDR2 FQNEAQ. CDR3 amino acids: CASSLEGGSEQYF. The CDR3, as DNA: TGTGCCAGCAGCTTAGAGGGGGGGAGCGAGCAGTACTTC.

This clone was counted once. The chain combines TRBV7-8 with TRBJ1-3; maybe TRBD1 (5 bases). Germline V gives CDR1 SGHVS, CDR2 FQNEAQ. The CDR3 is 14 residues long. V lost 5 bases and J lost 1, with 9 bases in between. The CDR3 DNA reads as TGTGCCAGCAGCCCCAGGGATTCTGGAAACACCATATATTTT. This translates into CASSPRDSGNTIYF. Filled out from reference TRBV7-8 and TRBJ1-3, the complete variable domain reads GAGVSQSPRYKVAKRGQDVALRCDPISGHVSLFWYQQALGQGPEFLTYFQNEAQLDKSGLPSDRFFAERPEGSVSTLKIQRTQQEDSAVYLCASSPRDSGNTIYFGEGSWLTVV.

This chain uses TRBV2 with TRBJ1-4, with D unclear. Germline V gene data show CDR1 as SNHLY and CDR2 as FYNNEI. V was cut by 6 bases and J by 0 bases, with 8 bases left in between. The CDR3 consists of 14 residues. The CDR3 spells CASRNQATNEKLFF. DNA for the CDR3: TGTGCCAGCAGAAATCAGGCAACTAATGAAAAACTGTTTTTT.

The gene calls are TRBV6-4 and TRBJ2-7; TRBD2 matches at 7 bases. CDR1 is MRHNA, CDR2 SNTAGT, per germline. Trimming cost V 2 bases and J 5 bases; bases outside gene matches: 9. The CDR3 covers 15 residues. The CDR3 DNA follows: TGTGCCAGCAGTGACCGAGAAGCGGGAATTCACGAGCAGTACTTC. It yields the protein CASSDREAGIHEQYF.